The 17 T cell receptor beta chains reported below all come from one sample, sequenced in a study of shared clonotypes between healthy human individuals. Assay: immunoSEQ multiplex PCR; the TCRdb copy retains only in-frame clones and omits some. Among about 1,500,000 clones listed, about 96% were seen once. Material for sequencing was naive CD4+ T cells sorted from blood. Sample subset: CD45RA+ positively selected. Every receptor here comes from a man younger than 40 in good health.

The gene calls are TRBV29-1 and TRBJ2-5; the match to TRBD2 covers 14 bases. Trimming removed 0 bases from V and 0 bases from J; junction bases left unmatched: 6. This CDR3 has 18 residues. Germline CDR1 and CDR2: SQVTM and ANQGSEA. CDR3 region: CSVEDPGLAGGHQETQYF. CDR3 bases: TGCAGCGTTGAAGATCCTGGACTAGCGGGAGGCCACCAAGAGACCCAGTACTTC.

This clone appeared a few times. The rearrangement links TRBV10-2 to TRBJ1-5, with 12 bases aligning to TRBD1. The CDR3 is 18 amino acids. The germline V gene encodes CDR1 WSHSY and CDR2 SAAADI. V was clipped by 6 bases and J by 0 bases; unmatched bases: 9. The chain's CDR3 is CASRVGQGARGSNQPQHF. The CDR3 nucleotides are TGCGCCAGCAGAGTGGGACAGGGGGCGCGAGGTAGCAATCAGCCCCAGCATTTT.

On this clone itself: The same CDR3 also results from other DNA sequences found in this sample. The rearrangement links TRBV5-1 to TRBJ2-1; TRBD2 might be the D (5 bases). Germline V gene lookup returns CDR1 SGHRS and CDR2 YFSETQ. V was clipped by 0 bases and J by 6 bases, with 13 bases between them. This CDR3 has 15 amino acids. This CDR3 reads CASSLAPGGGNEQFF. DNA of the CDR3: TGCGCCAGCAGCTTGGCTCCGGGCGGAGGCAATGAGCAGTTCTTC.

The rearrangement uses TRBV19 and TRBJ2-7, with 7 bases lining up with TRBD1. J gave up 5 bases and V 4 bases, and 5 bases lay outside the gene matches. This CDR3 comprises 13 residues. CDR1 is LNHDA and CDR2 is SQIVND in the germline V gene (reference sequence). This CDR3 is CASSKMTGNEQYF. CDR3 in DNA: TGTGCCAGTAGTAAGATGACAGGGAACGAGCAGTACTTC.

This rearrangement joins TRBV29-1 to TRBJ2-1; weak D call: TRBD1 (7 bases). The germline gives CDR1 SQVTM, CDR2 ANQGSEA. The V end lost 6 bases, the J end lost 5 bases, and 17 bases lay between the germline ends. The CDR3 has 14 amino acids. The CDR3: CSVVVEGADNEQFF. In DNA form, the CDR3 reads TGCAGCGTGGTAGTGGAGGGGGCTGACAATGAGCAGTTCTTC.

This sequence joins TRBV30 and TRBJ1-3; no clear D. V shed 2 bases and J shed 3 bases, with 8 bases lying between them. The CDR3 extends over 13 amino acids. The germline V gene has CDR1 GTSNPN and CDR2 SVGIG (reference sequence). In DNA, the CDR3 is TGTGCCTGGAGTACCGGAGTTGGAAACACCATATATTTT. As protein: CAWSTGVGNTIYF.

The V call is TRBV29-1, the J call TRBJ2-2; D possibly corresponds to TRBD2 (5 bases). Germline V gene data show CDR1 as SQVTM and CDR2 as ANQGSEA. The CDR3 totals 13 residues. V gave up 5 bases and J gave up 1 base, with 8 bases separating them. The CDR3 DNA is TGCAGCGTTCGAGGGCAGAACACCGGGGAGCTGTTTTTT. It translates to CSVRGQNTGELFF.

This sequence joins TRBV30 and TRBJ2-7; the match to TRBD2 covers 13 bases. The length of the CDR3 is 13 residues. Germline V CDR1 and CDR2: GTSNPN, SVGIG (reference sequence). The junction had 7 bases not matched to a gene; V was cut back by 8 bases and J by 6 bases. The CDR3 DNA follows: TGTGCCGGAGGGGGACTAGCGGGACTCGAGCAGTACTTC. Its protein product is CAGGGLAGLEQYF.

CDR3 DNA sequence: TGCAGCGTTGGGGGGAGGGAGTACGAGCAGTACTTC. It codes for CSVGGREYEQYF. The chain links TRBV29-1 to TRBJ2-7; 7 bases map to TRBD2. Trimming at V came to 4 bases and at J to 4 bases, leaving 4 bases not matched to a gene. CDR1 SQVTM and CDR2 ANQGSEA come from the germline V gene. CDR3 length equals 12 residues.

The V and J genes are TRBV19 and TRBJ2-2; D is unresolved. Trimming cost V 7 bases and J 5 bases, with 8 bases left between them. The CDR3 runs 12 residues. CDR1 LNHDA and CDR2 SQIVND come from the germline V gene (reference sequence). DNA for the CDR3: TGTGCCAGTACCCCCCGGACCGGGGAGCTGTTTTTT. Translated, it gives CASTPRTGELFF.

The gene calls are TRBV5-5 and TRBJ2-3, with 7 bases fitting TRBD1. The CDR3 is 13 residues long. J lost 10 bases, V lost 4 bases, and 9 bases had no gene match. Germline CDR1 is SGHKS and CDR2 is YYEKEE (reference sequence). CDR3 DNA: TGTGCCAGCAGCGCGGATAGGACAGGTTCGCAGTATTTT. It specifies CASSADRTGSQYF.

This clone was recorded once. The chain couples TRBV7-2 to TRBJ2-1; 10 bases agree with TRBD2. The germline CDR1 and CDR2 sequences are SGHTA and FQGNSA. The CDR3 has 18 amino acids. V trimming: 4 bases; J trimming: 1 base; junction bases outside the gene matches: 10. The CDR3 DNA reads as TGTGCCAGCAGCTCGGGACTAGCGCCAAGGGGGTCCTACAATGAGCAGTTCTTC. Protein product: CASSSGLAPRGSYNEQFF.

The chain combines TRBV29-1 with TRBJ2-7; TRBD2 aligns across 13 bases. CDR1 is SQVTM, CDR2 ANQGSEA, per germline. CDR3 size: 15 residues. J lost 6 bases, V lost 6 bases, and 11 bases had no gene match. The CDR3 DNA follows: TGCAGCGTGAGGACTAGCGGGAGCACGAGAGGCGAGCAGTACTTC. Amino acids: CSVRTSGSTRGEQYF.

This chain links TRBV28 with TRBJ1-1; a possible D gene is TRBD1 (6 bases). Deletions cut 5 bases from V and 5 bases from J, with 15 bases between. CDR1 MDHEN and CDR2 SYDVKM come from the germline V gene. The CDR3 length is 14 residues. The CDR3 spells CASSLQGPGTEAFF. CDR3 nucleotides: TGTGCCAGCAGTCTCCAGGGGCCGGGGACTGAAGCTTTCTTT.

V usage is TRBV6-5 and J usage is TRBJ2-1; D is possibly TRBD2 (6 bases). The V gene's germline CDR1 is MNHEY and CDR2 SVGAGI. This CDR3 has 13 amino acids. Trimming stripped 3 bases from V and 4 bases from J, with 7 bases between. DNA for the CDR3: TGTGCCAGCAGTTATGGGACTTACAATGAGCAGTTCTTC. Translated, it gives CASSYGTYNEQFF.

As regards this clone: The sample carries other DNA sequences with the same CDR3. The chain joins TRBV29-1 to TRBJ1-1; no firm D call. The germline V gene encodes CDR1 SQVTM and CDR2 ANQGSEA. The CDR3 totals 13 residues. Trimming removed 6 bases at V and 1 base at J, with 12 bases between. The CDR3 sequence: CSVAPRGNTEAFF. The DNA for the CDR3 is TGCAGCGTAGCACCTAGAGGGAACACTGAAGCTTTCTTT.

This sequence joins TRBV15 and TRBJ2-7; 8 positions agree with TRBD1. Trimming removed 3 bases from V and 4 bases from J; junction bases left unmatched: 8. The CDR3 sequence is 15 residues long. Per the germline V gene, CDR1 is LNHNV and CDR2 is YYDKDF (reference sequence). DNA of the CDR3: TGTGCCACCAGCAGCGAAGGGACAGGCATTTACGAGCAGTACTTC. This sequence encodes CATSSEGTGIYEQYF.